These 22 T cell receptor beta chains came from one sample sequenced in a study of shared clonotypes between healthy human individuals. Assay: immunoSEQ multiplex PCR; the TCRdb copy retains only in-frame clones and omits some. The table shows just over 2,000,000 clones, with 95% occurring only once. Sample: naive CD4+ T cells sorted from blood. Indicated subset: CD45RA+ positively selected. All receptors derive from a man aged 18 to 30 in good health.

As concerns this clone: The same CDR3 arises from other DNA sequences in this sample as well. The J gene is TRBJ2-1, the V gene TRBV19, with D hard to call. Per germline, CDR1 LNHDA and CDR2 SQIVND (reference sequence). V was cut by 4 bases and J by 7 bases, with 5 bases left in between. The CDR3 length is 11 residues. The CDR3 coding sequence is TGTGCCAGTAGTACCGTTAATGAGCAGTTCTTC. The encoded protein is CASSTVNEQFF.

Regarding this clone: Different DNA sequences within this sample yield the same CDR3. The genes are TRBV18 and TRBJ2-5; 12 positions match TRBD1. This CDR3 spans 15 amino acids. Germline loops: CDR1 KGHSH, CDR2 LQKENI. The J segment lost 4 bases and the V segment lost 3 bases, leaving 3 bases of the junction unmatched. The CDR3 sequence is CASSPGTGGRETQYF. DNA of the CDR3: TGTGCCAGCTCACCCGGGACAGGGGGCCGAGAGACCCAGTACTTC.

V is TRBV7-2 and J is TRBJ1-3; D gene unclear. Germline V gene lookup returns CDR1 SGHTA and CDR2 FQGNSA. V lost 7 bases and J lost 1, with 8 bases in between. The CDR3 length is 13 residues. CDR3: CASTPVSGNTIYF. The DNA for the CDR3 is TGTGCCAGCACCCCGGTATCTGGAAACACCATATATTTT.

The J gene is TRBJ2-4, the V gene TRBV2; 8 nucleotides align to TRBD2. V lost 6 bases, J lost 8 bases, and 12 bases stayed unmatched. Germline lookup yields CDR1 SNHLY and CDR2 FYNNEI. The CDR3 consists of 15 residues. CDR3 loop: CASSGSLAALDIQYF. For the CDR3, the DNA is TGTGCCAGCAGCGGGTCACTAGCGGCGTTGGACATTCAGTACTTC.

This clone has at least ten counts. The rearrangement uses TRBV2 and TRBJ2-2; 11 bases are shared with TRBD1. V lost 5 bases to trimming and J lost 2 bases; unmatched junction nucleotides: 7. Germline CDR1 and CDR2: SNHLY and FYNNEI. The CDR3 runs to 17 residues. The CDR3 reads CASSSDRGLGNTGELFF. The CDR3 coding sequence is TGTGCCAGCAGTTCGGACAGGGGGCTTGGTAACACCGGGGAGCTGTTTTTT. The full variable domain, in which reference TRBV2 and TRBJ2-2 provide the parts outside the CDR3, is EPEVTQTPSHQVTQMGQEVILRCVPISNHLYFYWYRQILGQKVEFLVSFYNNEISEKSEIFDDQFSVERPDGSNFTLKIRSTKLEDSAMYFCASSSDRGLGNTGELFFGEGSRLTVL.

The rearrangement joins TRBV27 to TRBJ1-1, with 8 bases matching TRBD1. The J segment lost 3 bases and the V segment lost 3 bases, leaving 3 bases of the junction unmatched. This CDR3 is built from 14 residues. Germline assignment: CDR1 MNHEY and CDR2 SMNVEV (reference sequence). CDR3 sequence reads: CASSFRQGYTEAFF. CDR3 DNA sequence: TGTGCCAGCAGTTTCAGACAGGGGTACACTGAAGCTTTCTTT.

As regards this clone: Other DNA sequences of this sample code for an identical CDR3. This sequence joins TRBV6-6 and TRBJ1-5; no reliable D call. The germline V gene has CDR1 MNHNY and CDR2 SVGAGI (reference sequence). This CDR3 is 13 amino acids long. V lost 0 bases and J lost 6, with 6 bases in between. The CDR3 DNA follows: TGTGCCAGCAGTTACTCCGAAGGTCAGCCCCAGCATTTT. Encoded protein: CASSYSEGQPQHF.

The rearrangement links TRBV6-7 to TRBJ2-7; the match to TRBD1 covers 10 bases. TRBV6-7 is noted as an ORF with a role that remains uncertain. Trimming removed 0 bases from V and 2 bases from J; junction bases left unmatched: 19. CDR3 length: 21 amino acids. CDR3 DNA: TGTGCCAGCAGTTACTCGAATGCGCCGGGACAGGGGACCCTAGGGACCTACGAGCAGTACTTC. Translated: CASSYSNAPGQGTLGTYEQYF.

The gene calls are TRBV13 and TRBJ2-2; 11 bases line up with TRBD2. Germline CDR1 is PRHDT and CDR2 is FYEKMQ (reference sequence). V was clipped by 3 bases and J by 10 bases; unmatched bases: 7. The CDR3 has 15 amino acids. As DNA, the CDR3 is TGTGCCAGCAGCTTTTTTAGCGGGGGGGCCGCGGAGCTGTTTTTT. Translating gives CASSFFSGGAAELFF.

This clone was seen just once. This chain joins TRBV2 and TRBJ2-3, with TRBD2 identical over 8 bases. Losses at the gene ends were 6 bases for V and 0 bases for J; bases not matched to a gene: 5. This CDR3 has 15 residues. From germline, CDR1 is SNHLY and CDR2 FYNNEI. In DNA, the CDR3 is TGTGCCAGCAGCCGTAGCGGGGTAAGCACAGATACGCAGTATTTT. This sequence encodes CASSRSGVSTDTQYF. Looking up the rest from reference TRBV2 and TRBJ2-3 gives the full variable domain: EPEVTQTPSHQVTQMGQEVILRCVPISNHLYFYWYRQILGQKVEFLVSFYNNEISEKSEIFDDQFSVERPDGSNFTLKIRSTKLEDSAMYFCASSRSGVSTDTQYFGPGTRLTVL.

The J gene is TRBJ2-3, the V gene TRBV5-6; 9 bases fit TRBD2. Germline CDR1 SGHDT, CDR2 YYEEEE. This CDR3 is 15 amino acids long. V was pared by 4 bases and J by 6 bases, with 9 bases of the junction left unmatched. As DNA, the CDR3 is TGTGCCAGCAGCAATAGCGGGAGAATAACGGATACGCAGTATTTT. It specifies CASSNSGRITDTQYF.

Regarding this clone: Different DNA sequences within this sample yield the same CDR3. V gene TRBV27 combines with J gene TRBJ2-7; D is possibly TRBD1 or TRBD2 (5 bases each). This CDR3 region has 14 residues. Germline V gene lookup returns CDR1 MNHEY and CDR2 SMNVEV (reference sequence). Trimming took 3 bases from V and 3 from J, leaving 12 bases between them. CDR3 amino acids: CASSFDRDRYEQYF. The CDR3 nucleotides are TGTGCCAGCAGTTTCGACCGGGACCGCTACGAGCAGTACTTC.

J is TRBJ2-2 and V is TRBV28, with D uncertain. Trimming cost V 8 bases and J 9 bases, with 7 bases left between them. This CDR3 comprises 10 residues. The germline V gene encodes CDR1 MDHEN and CDR2 SYDVKM. The CDR3, as DNA: TGTGCCAGCCAAGGGAGGGAGCTGTTTTTT. Encoded protein: CASQGRELFF. Based on the CDR3 plus reference TRBV28 and TRBJ2-2, the full variable domain is DVKVTQSSRYLVKRTGEKVFLECVQDMDHENMFWYRQDPGLGLRLIYFSYDVKMKEKGDIPEGYSVSREKKERFSLILESASTNQTSMYLCASQGRELFFGEGSRLTVL.

The genes are TRBV2 and TRBJ2-7; a possible D gene is TRBD1 (6 bases). CDR3 size: 14 residues. Trimming stripped 7 bases from V and 4 bases from J, with 17 bases between. Germline-derived CDR1 and CDR2 are SNHLY and FYNNEI. Here the CDR3 reads CASMVDRSGYEQYF. Written as DNA, the CDR3 is TGTGCCAGCATGGTTGACAGGTCAGGTTACGAGCAGTACTTC.

About this clone itself: The sample contains more than one DNA sequence encoding this CDR3. The rearrangement uses TRBV5-4 and TRBJ1-2; D remains ambiguous. Trimming cost V 1 base and J 4 bases, with 8 bases left between them. CDR3 size: 13 residues. Per the germline V gene, CDR1 is SGHNT and CDR2 is YYREEE (reference sequence). CDR3 DNA sequence: TGTGCCAGCAGCTTGTCAGGTCCCTATGGCTACACCTTC. This encodes CASSLSGPYGYTF. Drawing the rest from reference TRBV5-4 and TRBJ1-2, the complete variable domain is ETGVTQSPTHLIKTRGQQVTLRCSSQSGHNTVSWYQQALGQGPQFIFQYYREEENGRGNFPPRFSGLQFPNYSSELNVNALELDDSALYLCASSLSGPYGYTFGSGTRLTVV.

As for this clone: This sample includes further DNA sequences coding for the same CDR3. This chain connects TRBV7-2 to TRBJ2-7; D gene unclear. Trimming shortened V by 2 bases and J by 6 bases, and 5 bases separated the two germline ends. This CDR3 region has 11 residues. Per germline, CDR1 SGHTA and CDR2 FQGNSA. The CDR3 region is CASSLSSEQYF. In DNA, the CDR3 is TGTGCCAGCAGCTTAAGCAGCGAGCAGTACTTC.

This chain connects TRBV7-8 to TRBJ1-6; unclear D gene. Trimming left V 5 bases short and J 5 bases short, with 13 bases between. This CDR3 region has 15 residues. The V gene's germline CDR1 is SGHVS and CDR2 FQNEAQ. The CDR3 bases are TGTGCCAGCAGCATAAGGACGGGCGATAATTCACCCCTCCACTTT. This sequence encodes CASSIRTGDNSPLHF.

The chain joins TRBV10-3 to TRBJ2-4, with 7 nucleotides matching TRBD2. Trimming cost V 8 bases and J 7 bases; bases outside gene matches: 5. This CDR3 is built from 12 residues. Per the germline V gene, CDR1 is ENHRY and CDR2 is SYGVKD. The CDR3 sequence is CAIGGVENIQYF. CDR3 nucleotide sequence: TGTGCCATCGGGGGGGTCGAGAACATTCAGTACTTC.

This sequence joins TRBV30 and TRBJ1-6; a possible D gene is TRBD1 (5 bases). CDR3 length: 13 amino acids. Germline V gene sequence: CDR1 GTSNPN, CDR2 SVGIG (reference sequence). With 3 bases removed from V and 10 bases from J, the gap between germline ends came to 13 bases. The CDR3 sequence: CAWRDTGGSPLHF. As DNA, the CDR3 is TGTGCCTGGAGGGACACTGGGGGATCACCCCTCCACTTT.

The V and J genes are TRBV30 and TRBJ2-6; D is uncertain. The CDR3 totals 15 residues. The V end lost 2 bases, the J end lost 4 bases, and 12 bases lay between the germline ends. CDR1 and CDR2 from the germline V gene are GTSNPN and SVGIG (reference sequence). CDR3 sequence reads: CAWSWGLGGANVLTF. The CDR3 bases are TGTGCCTGGAGTTGGGGTTTAGGCGGGGCCAACGTCCTGACTTTC.

The rearrangement uses TRBV7-2 and TRBJ2-7, with D possibly TRBD1 on 5 matching bases. The V end was cut by 1 base, the J end by 2 bases, with 12 bases between. This CDR3 region has 15 residues. Germline values: CDR1 SGHTA, CDR2 FQGNSA. The chain's CDR3 is CASSLEGVGAYEQYF. The CDR3 DNA follows: TGTGCCAGCAGCTTAGAAGGGGTTGGAGCCTACGAGCAGTACTTC. The variable domain in full, with the rest retrieved from reference TRBV7-2 and TRBJ2-7, is GAGVSQSPSNKVTEKGKDVELRCDPISGHTALYWYRQSLGQGLEFLIYFQGNSAPDKSGLPSDRFSAERTGGSVSTLTIQRTQQEDSAVYLCASSLEGVGAYEQYFGPGTRLTVT.

J is TRBJ1-1 and V is TRBV27; no firm D call. The CDR3 sequence is 14 residues long. The V and J ends lost 6 bases and 0 bases respectively, with 11 bases between them. Germline-derived CDR1 and CDR2 are MNHEY and SMNVEV (reference sequence). CDR3 sequence (DNA): TGTGCCAGCAGAAGACCCTCAATGAACACTGAAGCTTTCTTT. Amino acids: CASRRPSMNTEAFF.